This is a list of T cell receptor beta chains from one sample in a study of T cells after yellow fever vaccination. TCRdb reanalysed the 5' RACE reads using MiXCR and keeps one entry per CDR3 protein. The table records fewer than 350,000 distinct CDR3 sequences, 8% to 10% of them present only once. The source was PBMCs, collected on the day of the first yellow fever vaccination. These receptors were collected from a man between 18 and 29 years old who received the YFV17D yellow fever vaccine. Each CDR3 is given with its conserved first and last residue. The D gene is left open where the match is weak. The size entry is marked missing in some rows and otherwise reads once, few, many or a size class.

CDR3 DNA: TGTGCCAGCAGCTTAGCCCCTGGGGGGTCATCCTACAATGAGCAGTTCTTC
CDR3 protein: CASSLAPGGSSYNEQFF
J gene: TRBJ2-1
V gene: TRBV7-4
D gene: -
clone size: few

CDR3 DNA: TGCGCCAGCAGCTTGATGGGGGGGCCGGGAGATACGCAGTATTTT
CDR3 protein: CASSLMGGPGDTQYF
J gene: TRBJ2-3
V gene: TRBV5-1
D gene: -
clone size: many

CDR3 DNA: TGCAGTGCTAGACCGGACAGCCTTAATGAAAAACTGTTTTTT
CDR3 protein: CSARPDSLNEKLFF
J gene: TRBJ1-4
V gene: TRBV20-1
D gene: -
clone size: -

CDR3 DNA: TGCGCCAGCAGCTTGGAGGTGACATTGAACACTGAAGCTTTCTTT
CDR3 protein: CASSLEVTLNTEAFF
J gene: TRBJ1-1
V gene: TRBV5-1
D gene: -
clone size: -

CDR3 DNA: TGTGCCATCAGTGGTGACAGGGTGGGCACAGATACGCAGTATTTT
CDR3 protein: CAISGDRVGTDTQYF
J gene: TRBJ2-3
V gene: TRBV10-3
D gene: TRBD1
clone size: few

CDR3 DNA: TGTGCCAGCGGGGCGGCAGGGGGGAAAGAGACCCAGTACTTC
CDR3 protein: CASGAAGGKETQYF
J gene: TRBJ2-5
V gene: TRBV6-1
D gene: -
clone size: few

CDR3 DNA: TGTGCCAGCACCCCCGGCTCAACAGTCGGGAACACTGAAGCTTTCTTT
CDR3 protein: CASTPGSTVGNTEAFF
J gene: TRBJ1-1
V gene: TRBV28
D gene: -
clone size: -

CDR3 DNA: TGTGCCAGCAACTTAGGGTCCTACGAGCAGTACTTC
CDR3 protein: CASNLGSYEQYF
J gene: TRBJ2-7
V gene: TRBV2
D gene: -
clone size: -

CDR3 DNA: TGTGCCAGCAGCCAACTGGGACAGACGAACACTGAAGCTTTCTTT
CDR3 protein: CASSQLGQTNTEAFF
J gene: TRBJ1-1
V gene: TRBV4-2
D gene: TRBD1
clone size: many

CDR3 DNA: TGCGCCAGCGGGCGGGCCTTCCAAGAGACCCAGTACTTC
CDR3 protein: CASGRAFQETQYF
J gene: TRBJ2-5
V gene: TRBV5-1
D gene: -
clone size: -

CDR3 DNA: TGTGCCAGCAGTGCAATGGGAGGTAAAGGGAACACTGAAGCTTTCTTT
CDR3 protein: CASSAMGGKGNTEAFF
J gene: TRBJ1-1
V gene: TRBV25-1
D gene: -
clone size: few

CDR3 DNA: TGTGCCAGTAATCCCGGTACCTATGGCTACACCTTC
CDR3 protein: CASNPGTYGYTF
J gene: TRBJ1-2
V gene: TRBV19
D gene: -
clone size: few

CDR3 DNA: TGTGCCAGTAGTAAGACAGGGGGACGAGAGCAGTACTTC
CDR3 protein: CASSKTGGREQYF
J gene: TRBJ2-7
V gene: TRBV19
D gene: TRBD1
clone size: -

CDR3 DNA: TGTGCCAGCAGACATACCGGGACACCCGACCGAGACTACACCTTC
CDR3 protein: CASRHTGTPDRDYTF
J gene: TRBJ1-2
V gene: TRBV12-3/TRBV12-4
D gene: -
clone size: few

CDR3 DNA: TGTGCCAGCAGCTCGGGGGGCGGATTCACTGAAGCTTTCTTT
CDR3 protein: CASSSGGGFTEAFF
J gene: TRBJ1-1
V gene: TRBV5-4
D gene: -
clone size: few

CDR3 DNA: TGTGCCAGCAGTTTCCGGACAGACACTGAAGCTTTCTTT
CDR3 protein: CASSFRTDTEAFF
J gene: TRBJ1-1
V gene: TRBV27
D gene: -
clone size: many

CDR3 DNA: TGTGCCACCCTCGAACAGGGCTCCTATAATTCACCCCTCCACTTT
CDR3 protein: CATLEQGSYNSPLHF
J gene: TRBJ1-6
V gene: TRBV10-3
D gene: -
clone size: few

CDR3 DNA: TGTGCCAGCAGCTCCCCCCGAGTCACTGAAGCTTTCTTT
CDR3 protein: CASSSPRVTEAFF
J gene: TRBJ1-1
V gene: TRBV7-9
D gene: -
clone size: -

CDR3 DNA: TGTGCCAGTAGTTTGCGAACAGGGGCGGGCAATGAGCAGTTCTTC
CDR3 protein: CASSLRTGAGNEQFF
J gene: TRBJ2-1
V gene: TRBV19
D gene: TRBD1
clone size: -

CDR3 DNA: TGTGCCAGCAGCACGGGCAGGGCAACCGGGGAGCTGTTTTTT
CDR3 protein: CASSTGRATGELFF
J gene: TRBJ2-2
V gene: TRBV21-1
D gene: -
clone size: -

CDR3 DNA: TGTGCCAGCAGTGATCGCAGGGTGTCAGAGACCCAGTACTTC
CDR3 protein: CASSDRRVSETQYF
J gene: TRBJ2-5
V gene: TRBV2
D gene: -
clone size: -

CDR3 DNA: TGTGCCAGCAGTTTTCGGCGCTACACCTTC
CDR3 protein: CASSFRRYTF
J gene: TRBJ1-2
V gene: TRBV12-3/TRBV12-4
D gene: -
clone size: many

CDR3 DNA: TGCGCCAGCAGCATGGGACTAGCGGGGGGGCACAGCTCCTACAATGAGCAGTTCTTC
CDR3 protein: CASSMGLAGGHSSYNEQFF
J gene: TRBJ2-1
V gene: TRBV5-1
D gene: TRBD2
clone size: few

CDR3 DNA: TGCAGTGCTAGAGAGATAGCCAAAAACATTCAGTACTTC
CDR3 protein: CSAREIAKNIQYF
J gene: TRBJ2-4
V gene: TRBV20-1
D gene: -
clone size: few

CDR3 DNA: TGCGCCAGCAGCTACTGGGGGGGGGGCTCCAAGAACAATGAGCAGTTCTTC
CDR3 protein: CASSYWGGGSKNNEQFF
J gene: TRBJ2-1
V gene: TRBV4-3
D gene: -
clone size: -

CDR3 DNA: TGCAGTGCTTGGACAGTGAGCAGCAATCAGCCCCAGCATTTT
CDR3 protein: CSAWTVSSNQPQHF
J gene: TRBJ1-5
V gene: TRBV20-1
D gene: -
clone size: many

CDR3 DNA: TGTGCCAGCAGGTGGACAGGGACCTACGAGCAGTACTTC
CDR3 protein: CASRWTGTYEQYF
J gene: TRBJ2-7
V gene: TRBV7-2
D gene: TRBD1
clone size: many